The 32 T cell receptor beta chains presented below share a single source sample, sequenced in a study of cytomegalovirus exposure and HLA in healthy donors. The PCR was carried out with 60 Vbeta primers and 13 Jbeta primers. Using immunoSEQ multiplex PCR, the repertoire was profiled, and TCRdb retains in-frame clones only, with some absent. The data show under 200,000 clones, 80% seen once. The specimen sequenced was PBMCs. These receptors originate from a human donor in good health.

As to this clone: Lacking the conserved final phenylalanine or tryptophan, this CDR3 likely reflects a read error. It is unclear where the CDR3 begins or ends on the DNA, so no DNA is shown, and the CDR3 is as TCRdb lists it. V gene TRBV30 combines with J gene TRBJ1-2. Per germline, CDR1 GTSNPN and CDR2 SVGIG (reference sequence). The CDR3 has 9 amino acids, counting both end residues. The CDR3 region is CAWRGGRPG.

The chain is built from TRBV5-1 and TRBJ1-1; 8 nucleotides match TRBD1. V gave up 4 bases and J gave up 7 bases; unmatched junction bases: 9. This CDR3 spans 14 amino acids. The germline gives CDR1 SGHRS, CDR2 YFSETQ. The CDR3 reads CASSMGQAPCEAFF. CDR3 nucleotide sequence: TGCGCCAGCAGCATGGGACAGGCCCCTTGTGAAGCTTTCTTT.

This clone is a singleton in its sample. CDR3 protein: CASSRDRTPDTQYF. The CDR3 region has the DNA TGTGCCAGTAGTCGGGACAGAACACCAGATACGCAGTATTTT. This chain joins TRBV19 and TRBJ2-3; 7 nucleotides align to TRBD1. There are 14 residues in the CDR3. Looked up from germline, CDR1 is LNHDA and CDR2 is SQIVND (reference sequence). Trimming at V came to 5 bases and at J to 4 bases, leaving 6 bases not matched to a gene. The variable domain in full, with the rest retrieved from reference TRBV19 and TRBJ2-3, is DGGITQSPKYLFRKEGQNVTLSCEQNLNHDAMYWYRQDPGQGLRLIYYSQIVNDFQKGDIAEGYSVSREKKESFPLTVTSAQKNPTAFYLCASSRDRTPDTQYFGPGTRLTVL.

The J gene is TRBJ2-2, the V gene TRBV5-4; the match to TRBD1 covers 8 bases. The CDR3 runs to 15 residues. The V gene end was trimmed by 5 bases and the J gene end by 6 bases; junction bases not matched to a gene: 9. Per germline, CDR1 SGHNT and CDR2 YYREEE (reference sequence). As DNA, the CDR3 is TGTGCCAGCAGTGGACAGGGAAATAGGGCCGGGGAGCTGTTTTTT. It codes for CASSGQGNRAGELFF.

The V call is TRBV7-9, the J call TRBJ1-4, with a tentative D call TRBD1 (5 bases). Per the germline V gene, CDR1 is SEHNR and CDR2 is FQNEAQ (reference sequence). V gave up 5 bases and J gave up 6 bases, with 7 bases separating them. The CDR3 has 12 residues. The CDR3 loop is CASSGAHEKLFF. For the CDR3, the DNA is TGTGCCAGCAGCGGGGCCCATGAAAAACTGTTTTTT. The whole variable domain, remainder taken from reference TRBV7-9 and TRBJ1-4, is DTGVSQNPRHKITKRGQNVTFRCDPISEHNRLYWYRQTLGQGPEFLTYFQNEAQLEKSRLLSDRFSAERPKGSFSTLEIQRTEQGDSAMYLCASSGAHEKLFFGSGTQLSVL.

To note about this clone: A read error may account for a junction end that differs from germline. V gene TRBV7-9 combines with J gene TRBJ2-7, with D possibly TRBD2 on 5 matching bases. The CDR3 has 14 residues. Germline CDR1 reads SEHNR; CDR2 reads FQNEAQ (reference sequence). As DNA, the CDR3 is TGTTCCAGCCGCTCTGATGGGCCTGCGGGCGAGCAGTACTTC. It codes for CSSRSDGPAGEQYF.

The chain has TRBV18 and TRBJ1-6; D might be TRBD1 (6 bases). The V gene's germline CDR1 is KGHSH and CDR2 LQKENI. The CDR3 is 15 residues long. Trimming removed 0 bases at V and 9 bases at J, with 12 bases between. CDR3 bases: TGTGCCAGCTCACCACCCTACAGGGCGGGTTCACCCCTCCACTTT. Amino acids: CASSPPYRAGSPLHF.

This clone was found a few times. The rearrangement joins TRBV10-3 to TRBJ2-3, with D perhaps matching TRBD1 (6 bases). V was clipped by 11 bases and J by 0 bases, with 12 bases between them. CDR3 size: 13 residues. Germline V lookup: CDR1 ENHRY, CDR2 SYGVKD. DNA of the CDR3: TGTGCCGTACAGGGCGGTAGCACAGATACGCAGTATTTT. It encodes CAVQGGSTDTQYF.

This clone was found a few times. This chain links TRBV7-9 with TRBJ2-3; 7 nucleotides line up with TRBD1. The CDR3 sequence is 15 residues long. Germline V gene sequence: CDR1 SEHNR, CDR2 FQNEAQ (reference sequence). V was pared by 5 bases and J by 0 bases, with 5 bases of the junction left unmatched. The CDR3: CASSPRQGSTDTQYF. DNA for the CDR3: TGTGCCAGCAGCCCCAGACAGGGAAGCACAGATACGCAGTATTTT. The variable domain in full, completed from reference TRBV7-9 and TRBJ2-3, reads DTGVSQNPRHKITKRGQNVTFRCDPISEHNRLYWYRQTLGQGPEFLTYFQNEAQLEKSRLLSDRFSAERPKGSFSTLEIQRTEQGDSAMYLCASSPRQGSTDTQYFGPGTRLTVL.

This chain joins TRBV5-3 and TRBJ2-5, with TRBD1 matching 9 bases. TRBV5-3 counts as an open reading frame of uncertain function. This CDR3 has 15 residues. V was pared by 3 bases and J by 4 bases, with 7 bases of the junction left unmatched. The CDR3 reads CARSSDRGLAETQYF. CDR3 nucleotide sequence: TGTGCCAGAAGCTCGGACAGGGGCCTAGCAGAGACCCAGTACTTC.

The chain combines TRBV5-6 with TRBJ2-3, with 7 bases identical to TRBD2. Germline lookup yields CDR1 SGHDT and CDR2 YYEEEE. This CDR3 spans 16 amino acids. Unmatched junction bases numbered 14, after V lost 3 bases and J lost 7 bases. The CDR3 spells CASSSMTSWVTHTQYF. DNA for the CDR3: TGTGCCAGCAGCTCAATGACTAGCTGGGTCACCCATACGCAGTATTTT.

The chain employs TRBV6-5 and TRBJ2-2; a weak D match, TRBD2 (5 bases). Trimming took 2 bases from V and 7 from J, leaving 8 bases between them. CDR3 size: 13 residues. The germline V gene encodes CDR1 MNHEY and CDR2 SVGAGI. The CDR3 sequence is CASSYAGIGELFF. The CDR3 bases are TGTGCCAGCAGTTACGCGGGTATCGGGGAGCTGTTTTTT.

Regarding this clone: In the same sample, other DNA sequences code for this CDR3. The gene calls are TRBV4-1 and TRBJ1-2; 9 bases are a match to TRBD1. V shed 0 bases and J 8 bases; nucleotides not matched to a gene: 4. The CDR3 has 14 residues. Germline V gene lookup returns CDR1 MGHRA and CDR2 YSYEKL. DNA for the CDR3: TGCGCCAGCAGCCAAGAAGGGACAGGGAGCGGCTACACCTTC. Amino acids: CASSQEGTGSGYTF.

V and J are TRBV27 and TRBJ2-1; perhaps TRBD2 as D (5 bases). V shed 5 bases and J shed 8 bases, with 25 bases lying between them. Germline CDR1 is MNHEY and CDR2 is SMNVEV (reference sequence). CDR3 size: 17 residues. The CDR3 reads CASSHPRTLAGVHEQFF. Here the CDR3 DNA reads TGTGCCAGCAGTCACCCAAGGACTCTAGCTGGGGTCCATGAGCAGTTCTTC.

This clone was counted only a few times. The CDR3 protein is CSVDPLGGNEQFF. The CDR3 DNA follows: TGCAGCGTTGACCCCTTAGGAGGGAATGAGCAGTTCTTC. The V gene is TRBV29-1, the J gene TRBJ2-1; maybe TRBD2 (6 bases). The germline V gene has CDR1 SQVTM and CDR2 ANQGSEA. The CDR3 spans 13 residues. The V gene lost 3 bases and the J gene lost 7 bases, with 13 bases spanning the gap.

V usage is TRBV6-1 and J usage is TRBJ2-7, with 8 bases matching TRBD1. Trimming at V came to 2 bases and at J to 2 bases, leaving 5 bases not matched to a gene. Germline CDR1 and CDR2: MNHNS and SASEGT. CDR3 length equals 15 residues. The CDR3 loop reads CASSEFGTGAYEQYF. DNA of the CDR3: TGTGCCAGCAGTGAATTTGGGACAGGAGCCTACGAGCAGTACTTC.

This clone was recorded only once. V and J are TRBV7-2 and TRBJ2-3, with D hard to call. Germline lookup yields CDR1 SGHTA and CDR2 FQGNSA. The CDR3 runs 15 residues. Trimming took 4 bases from V and 0 from J, leaving 11 bases between them. The CDR3 sequence is CASSSLGQSTDTQYF. DNA of the CDR3: TGTGCCAGCAGCTCCCTTGGGCAGAGCACAGATACGCAGTATTTT. Together with reference TRBV7-2 and TRBJ2-3, the CDR3 gives the full variable domain: GAGVSQSPSNKVTEKGKDVELRCDPISGHTALYWYRQSLGQGLEFLIYFQGNSAPDKSGLPSDRFSAERTGGSVSTLTIQRTQQEDSAVYLCASSSLGQSTDTQYFGPGTRLTVL.

The CDR3: CASSYSGGASTGELFF. As DNA, the CDR3 is TGTGCCAGCAGTTACTCGGGTGGGGCTAGCACCGGGGAGCTGTTTTTT. The V gene is TRBV6-5, the J gene TRBJ2-2; possible D gene TRBD1, 5 bases. The CDR3 spans 16 residues. Germline-derived CDR1 and CDR2 are MNHEY and SVGAGI. V was clipped by 0 bases and J by 4 bases, with 12 bases between them.

This clone is a singleton in its sample. The CDR3 protein is CASSLGDREGYGYTF. CDR3 sequence (DNA): TGTGCCAGCAGCTTAGGGGACAGGGAGGGGTATGGCTACACCTTC. This chain uses TRBV11-2 with TRBJ1-2; 9 bases fit TRBD1. Germline CDR1 and CDR2: SGHAT and FQNNGV. The CDR3 loop spans 15 amino acids. Trimming took 1 base from V and 5 from J; bases not matched to a gene: 5.

The chain is built from TRBV4-3 and TRBJ2-7; 7 bases are shared with TRBD1. This CDR3 region has 18 residues. The trim removed 1 base at V and 3 bases at J, leaving 15 bases unmatched. Germline CDR1 reads LGHNA; CDR2 reads YSLEER. CDR3 residues: CASSQGWGRDREIYEQYF. CDR3 DNA sequence: TGCGCCAGCAGCCAAGGTTGGGGCCGGGACAGAGAGATCTACGAGCAGTACTTC.

The rearrangement uses TRBV2 and TRBJ2-7; 13 bases line up with TRBD2. The V gene end was trimmed by 4 bases and the J gene end by 5 bases; junction bases not matched to a gene: 5. Germline CDR1 SNHLY, CDR2 FYNNEI. This CDR3 region has 15 residues. The CDR3 protein is CASSAGTSGAHEQYF. The DNA of the CDR3 is TGTGCCAGCAGTGCAGGGACTAGCGGGGCCCACGAGCAGTACTTC.

This clone was seen a single time. The chain couples TRBV7-2 to TRBJ2-3; D might be TRBD2 (5 bases). This CDR3 contains 14 residues. Germline assignment: CDR1 SGHTA and CDR2 FQGNSA. Trimming shortened V by 4 bases and J by 4 bases, and 12 bases separated the two germline ends. The CDR3 loop is CASSSGSAADTQYF. CDR3 nucleotides: TGTGCCAGCAGCTCGGGATCCGCAGCAGATACGCAGTATTTT.

V and J are TRBV6-6 and TRBJ2-7, with D maybe TRBD2 (6 bases). Trimming took 5 bases from V and 0 from J, leaving 11 bases between them. Germline CDR1 is MNHNY and CDR2 is SVGAGI (reference sequence). The CDR3 is 14 residues long. The CDR3 sequence is CASSSGPFSYEQYF. The CDR3, as DNA: TGTGCCAGCAGTAGCGGGCCCTTCTCCTACGAGCAGTACTTC.

This chain joins TRBV10-3 and TRBJ2-1; a possible D gene is TRBD2 (7 bases). CDR3 length: 14 residues. V lost 11 bases and J lost 5, with 19 bases in between. Per germline, CDR1 ENHRY and CDR2 SYGVKD. The chain's CDR3 is CAVGGASGNNEQFF. In DNA form, the CDR3 reads TGTGCCGTGGGGGGGGCTAGCGGAAACAATGAGCAGTTCTTC.

In this sample, this clone turned up a few times. V is TRBV2 and J is TRBJ1-1; D is ambiguous. V gave up 10 bases and J gave up 11 bases, with 14 bases separating them. Germline V gene lookup returns CDR1 SNHLY and CDR2 FYNNEI. The CDR3 has 10 residues. The CDR3: CATWAFSAFF. In DNA form, the CDR3 reads TGTGCCACCTGGGCCTTCAGCGCTTTCTTT.

The chain uses TRBV4-3 and TRBJ1-6; maybe TRBD1 (5 bases). Germline V gene data show CDR1 as LGHNA and CDR2 as YSLEER. Deletions cut 8 bases from V and 5 bases from J, with 16 bases between. This CDR3 region has 15 residues. The CDR3 nucleotides read TGCGCCAGCGCCCCGGACATAACGGATAATTCACCCCTCCACTTT. It encodes CASAPDITDNSPLHF.

The rearrangement links TRBV7-2 to TRBJ2-1; D unresolved. Germline-derived CDR1 and CDR2 are SGHTA and FQGNSA. Trimming cost V 5 bases and J 4 bases, with 15 bases left between them. This CDR3 comprises 15 residues. In DNA, the CDR3 is TGTGCCAGCAGCAGACAACCCCACTCTTACAATGAGCAGTTCTTC. Translated: CASSRQPHSYNEQFF.

The table lists this clone with a few counts. V is TRBV5-4 and J is TRBJ2-5; TRBD2 matches 14 bases. CDR3 length: 15 residues. The junction had 6 bases not matched to a gene; V was cut back by 4 bases and J by 7 bases. The germline V gene encodes CDR1 SGHNT and CDR2 YYREEE (reference sequence). CDR3 in DNA: TGTGCCAGCAGCCAGACTAGCGGGGGGGCGGGGACCCAGTACTTC. It translates to CASSQTSGGAGTQYF.

This clone occurred once. This chain joins TRBV5-1 and TRBJ1-6, with a possible D match to TRBD1 (5 bases). Per germline, CDR1 SGHRS and CDR2 YFSETQ. V was cut by 0 bases and J by 1 base, with 11 bases left in between. The CDR3 runs to 17 residues. CDR3 in DNA: TGCGCCAGCAGCTTGGATCGGGGGAGTTCCTATAATTCACCCCTCCACTTT. This sequence encodes CASSLDRGSSYNSPLHF.

The chain uses TRBV9 and TRBJ1-4; 8 bases line up with TRBD1. CDR3 length equals 15 residues. V trimming: 4 bases; J trimming: 3 bases; junction bases outside the gene matches: 5. Germline loops: CDR1 SGDLS, CDR2 YYNGEE. Written as DNA, the CDR3 is TGTGCCAGCAGCCCCACAGGGGGAGCTAATGAAAAACTGTTTTTT. This translates into CASSPTGGANEKLFF.

The V call is TRBV4-3, the J call TRBJ2-5, with TRBD2 identical over 11 bases. The CDR3 runs to 15 residues. Germline CDR1 is LGHNA and CDR2 is YSLEER. V gave up 4 bases and J gave up 4 bases; unmatched junction bases: 5. This chain's CDR3 is CASSLSGGAGETQYF. The CDR3 bases are TGCGCCAGCAGCCTTAGCGGGGGGGCAGGAGAGACCCAGTACTTC.

The chain has TRBV5-1 and TRBJ2-7; 8 nucleotides align to TRBD1. V shed 1 base, J shed 6 bases, and the junction held 3 bases outside the gene matches. CDR1 and CDR2 (germline): SGHRS, YFSETQ. This CDR3 has 13 amino acids. This CDR3 is CASSLPGGSEQYF. The DNA of the CDR3 is TGCGCCAGCAGCTTGCCAGGGGGCAGCGAGCAGTACTTC.